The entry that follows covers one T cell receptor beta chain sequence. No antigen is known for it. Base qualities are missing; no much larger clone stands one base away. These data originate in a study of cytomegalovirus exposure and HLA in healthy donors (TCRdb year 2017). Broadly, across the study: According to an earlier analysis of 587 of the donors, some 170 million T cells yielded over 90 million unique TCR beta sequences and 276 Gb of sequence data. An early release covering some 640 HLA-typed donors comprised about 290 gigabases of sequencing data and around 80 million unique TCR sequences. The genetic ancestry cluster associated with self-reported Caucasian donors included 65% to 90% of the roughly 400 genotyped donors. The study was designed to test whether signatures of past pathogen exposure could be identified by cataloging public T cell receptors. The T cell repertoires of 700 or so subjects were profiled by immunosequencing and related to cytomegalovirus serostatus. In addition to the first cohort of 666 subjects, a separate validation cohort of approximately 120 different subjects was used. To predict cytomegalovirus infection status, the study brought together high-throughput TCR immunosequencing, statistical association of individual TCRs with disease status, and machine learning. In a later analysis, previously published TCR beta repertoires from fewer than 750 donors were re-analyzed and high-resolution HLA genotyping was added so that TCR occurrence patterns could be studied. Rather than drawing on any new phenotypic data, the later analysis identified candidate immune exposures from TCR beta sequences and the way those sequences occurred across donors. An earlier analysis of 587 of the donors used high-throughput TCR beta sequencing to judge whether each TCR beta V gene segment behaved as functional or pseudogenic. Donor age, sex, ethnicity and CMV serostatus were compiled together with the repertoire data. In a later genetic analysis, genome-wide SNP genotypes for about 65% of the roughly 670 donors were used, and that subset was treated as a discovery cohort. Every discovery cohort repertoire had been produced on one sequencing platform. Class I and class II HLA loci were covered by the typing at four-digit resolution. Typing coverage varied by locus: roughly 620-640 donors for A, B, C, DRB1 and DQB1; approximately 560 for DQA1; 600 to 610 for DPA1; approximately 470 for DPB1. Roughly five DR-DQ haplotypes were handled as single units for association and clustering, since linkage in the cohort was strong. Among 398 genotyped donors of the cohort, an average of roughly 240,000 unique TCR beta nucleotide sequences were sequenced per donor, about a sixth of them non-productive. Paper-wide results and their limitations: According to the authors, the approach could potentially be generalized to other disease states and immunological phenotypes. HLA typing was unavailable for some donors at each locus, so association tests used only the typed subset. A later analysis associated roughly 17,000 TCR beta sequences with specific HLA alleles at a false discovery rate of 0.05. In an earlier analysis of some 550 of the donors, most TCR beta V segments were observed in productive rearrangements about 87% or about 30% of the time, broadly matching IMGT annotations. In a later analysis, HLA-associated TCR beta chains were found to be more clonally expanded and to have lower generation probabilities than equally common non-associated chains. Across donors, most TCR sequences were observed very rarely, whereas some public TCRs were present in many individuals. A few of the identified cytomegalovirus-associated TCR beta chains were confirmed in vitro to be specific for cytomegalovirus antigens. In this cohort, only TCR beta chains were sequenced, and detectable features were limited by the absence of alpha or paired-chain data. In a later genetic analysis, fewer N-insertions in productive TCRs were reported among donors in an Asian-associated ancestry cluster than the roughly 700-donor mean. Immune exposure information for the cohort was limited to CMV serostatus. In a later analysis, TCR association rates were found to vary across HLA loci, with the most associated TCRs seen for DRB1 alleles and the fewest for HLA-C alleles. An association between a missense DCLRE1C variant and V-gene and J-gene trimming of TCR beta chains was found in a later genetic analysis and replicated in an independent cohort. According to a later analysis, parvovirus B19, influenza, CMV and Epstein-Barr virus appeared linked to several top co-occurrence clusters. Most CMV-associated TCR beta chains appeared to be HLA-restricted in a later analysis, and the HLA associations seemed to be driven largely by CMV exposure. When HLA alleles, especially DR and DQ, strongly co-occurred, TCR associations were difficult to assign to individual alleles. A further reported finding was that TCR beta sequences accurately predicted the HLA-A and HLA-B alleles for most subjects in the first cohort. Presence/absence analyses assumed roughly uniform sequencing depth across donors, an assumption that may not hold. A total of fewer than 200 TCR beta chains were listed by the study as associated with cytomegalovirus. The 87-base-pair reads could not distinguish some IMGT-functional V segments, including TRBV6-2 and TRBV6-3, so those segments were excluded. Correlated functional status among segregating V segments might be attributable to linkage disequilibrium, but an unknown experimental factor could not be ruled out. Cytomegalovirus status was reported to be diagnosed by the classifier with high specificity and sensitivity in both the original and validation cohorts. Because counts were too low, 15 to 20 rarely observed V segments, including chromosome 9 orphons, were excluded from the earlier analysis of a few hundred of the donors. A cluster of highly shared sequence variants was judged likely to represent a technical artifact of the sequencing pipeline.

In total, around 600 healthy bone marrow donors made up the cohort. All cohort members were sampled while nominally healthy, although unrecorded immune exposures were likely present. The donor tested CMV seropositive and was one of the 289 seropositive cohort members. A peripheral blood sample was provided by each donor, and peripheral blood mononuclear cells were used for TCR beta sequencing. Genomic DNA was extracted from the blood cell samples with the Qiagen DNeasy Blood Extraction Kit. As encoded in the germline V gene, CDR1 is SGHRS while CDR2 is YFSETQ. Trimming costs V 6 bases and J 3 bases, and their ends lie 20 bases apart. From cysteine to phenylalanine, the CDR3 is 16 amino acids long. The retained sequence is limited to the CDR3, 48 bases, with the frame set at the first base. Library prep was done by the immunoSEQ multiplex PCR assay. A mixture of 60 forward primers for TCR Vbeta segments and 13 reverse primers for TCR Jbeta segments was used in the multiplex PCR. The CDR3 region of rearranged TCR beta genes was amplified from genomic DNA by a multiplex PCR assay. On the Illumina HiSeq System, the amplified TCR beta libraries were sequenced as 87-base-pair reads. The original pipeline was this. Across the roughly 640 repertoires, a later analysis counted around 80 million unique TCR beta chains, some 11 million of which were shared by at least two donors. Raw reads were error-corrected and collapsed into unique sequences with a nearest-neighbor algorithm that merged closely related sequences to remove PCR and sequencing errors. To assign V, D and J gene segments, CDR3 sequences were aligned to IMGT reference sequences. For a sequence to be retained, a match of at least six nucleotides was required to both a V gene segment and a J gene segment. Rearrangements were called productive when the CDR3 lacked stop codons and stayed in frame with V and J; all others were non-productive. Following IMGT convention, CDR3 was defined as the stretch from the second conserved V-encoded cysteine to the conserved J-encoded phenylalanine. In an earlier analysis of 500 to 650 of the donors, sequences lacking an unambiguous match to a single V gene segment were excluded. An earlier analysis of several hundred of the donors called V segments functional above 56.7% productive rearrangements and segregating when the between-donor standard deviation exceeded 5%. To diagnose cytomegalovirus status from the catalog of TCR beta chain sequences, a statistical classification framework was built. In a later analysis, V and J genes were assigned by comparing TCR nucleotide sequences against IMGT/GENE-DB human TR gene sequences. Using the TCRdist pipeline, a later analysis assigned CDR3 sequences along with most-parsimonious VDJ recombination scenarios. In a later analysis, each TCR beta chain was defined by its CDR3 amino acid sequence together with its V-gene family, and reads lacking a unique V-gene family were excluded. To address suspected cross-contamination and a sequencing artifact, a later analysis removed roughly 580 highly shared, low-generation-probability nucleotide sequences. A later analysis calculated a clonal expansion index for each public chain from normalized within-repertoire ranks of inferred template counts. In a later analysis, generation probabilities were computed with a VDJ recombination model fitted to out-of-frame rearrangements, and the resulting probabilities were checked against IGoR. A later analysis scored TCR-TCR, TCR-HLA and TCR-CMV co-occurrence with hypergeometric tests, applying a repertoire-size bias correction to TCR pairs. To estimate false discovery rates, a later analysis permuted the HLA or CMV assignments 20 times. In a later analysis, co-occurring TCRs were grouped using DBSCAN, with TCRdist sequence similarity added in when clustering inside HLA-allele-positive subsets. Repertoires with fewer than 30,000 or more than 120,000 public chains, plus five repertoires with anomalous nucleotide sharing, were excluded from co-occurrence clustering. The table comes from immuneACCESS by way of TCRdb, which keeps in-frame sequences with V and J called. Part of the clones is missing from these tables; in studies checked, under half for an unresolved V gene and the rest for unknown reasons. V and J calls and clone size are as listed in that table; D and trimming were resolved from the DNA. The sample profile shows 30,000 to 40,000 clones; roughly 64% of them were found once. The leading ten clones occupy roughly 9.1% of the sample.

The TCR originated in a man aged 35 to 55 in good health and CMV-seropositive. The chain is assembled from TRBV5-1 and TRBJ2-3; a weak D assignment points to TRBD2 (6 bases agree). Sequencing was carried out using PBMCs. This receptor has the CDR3 CASTPLRGGETDTQYF. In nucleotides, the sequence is TGCGCCAGCACCCCCCTTAGGGGCGGGGAAACAGATACGCAGTATTTT.